These 18 T cell receptor beta chains originate from one sample sequenced in a study of blood T cell repertoires in COVID-19. Libraries were prepared by immunoSEQ multiplex PCR; TCRdb keeps only in-frame clonotypes and omits some of them. The repertoire holds under 100,000 clones, with about 90% as singletons. Sequenced input: peripheral blood. These receptors originate from a man between 50 and 59 years old with active COVID-19.

The chain recombines TRBV5-1 with TRBJ2-3, with TRBD2 matching 9 bases. The CDR3 runs 16 residues. Germline CDR1 and CDR2: SGHRS and YFSETQ. V lost 1 base to trimming and J lost 1 base; unmatched junction nucleotides: 4. The DNA of the CDR3 is TGCGCCAGCAGCTTGATGGTAGCGGGGGGCACAGATACGCAGTATTTT. This codes for CASSLMVAGGTDTQYF. The entire variable domain, with the rest obtained from reference TRBV5-1 and TRBJ2-3, is as follows: KAGVTQTPRYLIKTRGQQVTLSCSPISGHRSVSWYQQTPGQGLQFLFEYFSETQRNKGNFPGRFSGRQFSNSRSEMNVSTLELGDSALYLCASSLMVAGGTDTQYFGPGTRLTVL.

This chain connects TRBV28 to TRBJ1-5; 7 nucleotides line up with TRBD1. With 2 bases clipped from V and 2 bases from J, the junction kept 0 bases outside the gene matches. CDR1 is MDHEN, CDR2 SYDVKM, per germline. The CDR3 runs 14 residues. The CDR3 protein is CASSLQGGNQPQHF. The CDR3 DNA follows: TGTGCCAGCAGTTTACAGGGGGGCAATCAGCCCCAGCATTTT.

This clone is medium-sized in the sample. The V call is TRBV7-2, the J call TRBJ1-2; unclear D gene. The CDR3 spans 16 residues. With 1 base removed from V and 0 bases from J, the gap between germline ends came to 12 bases. Germline V gene sequence: CDR1 SGHTA, CDR2 FQGNSA. CDR3 amino acids: CASSLVGWAPNYGYTF. The DNA for the CDR3 is TGTGCCAGCAGCTTAGTCGGCTGGGCGCCTAACTATGGCTACACCTTC. The full variable domain, with the rest looked up from reference TRBV7-2 and TRBJ1-2, is GAGVSQSPSNKVTEKGKDVELRCDPISGHTALYWYRQSLGQGLEFLIYFQGNSAPDKSGLPSDRFSAERTGGSVSTLTIQRTQQEDSAVYLCASSLVGWAPNYGYTFGSGTRLTVV.

The rearrangement joins TRBV3-1 (or the pseudogene TRBV3-2) to TRBJ2-5, with D possibly being TRBD1 (6 bases). The V end lost 3 bases, the J end lost 4 bases, and 12 bases lay between the germline ends. Germline CDR1 reads LGHDT; CDR2 reads YNNKEL (reference sequence). The CDR3 is 14 amino acids. CDR3 DNA: TGTGCCAGCAGCCATGCCGGGACAACAGAGACCCAGTACTTC. Its translation: CASSHAGTTETQYF.

V is TRBV6-5 and J is TRBJ2-5, with 7 nucleotides matching TRBD1. This CDR3 has 14 amino acids. CDR1 MNHEY and CDR2 SVGAGI come from the germline V gene. J was trimmed by 5 bases and V by 6 bases; bases with no gene match: 9. The CDR3 protein is CASSPGQVQETQYF. The CDR3 DNA reads as TGTGCCAGCAGCCCAGGACAGGTACAGGAGACCCAGTACTTC.

V and J are TRBV7-9 and TRBJ2-7; 11 positions match TRBD1. V was pared by 1 base and J by 6 bases, with 5 bases of the junction left unmatched. The CDR3 length is 15 residues. CDR1 is SEHNR and CDR2 is FQNEAQ in the germline V gene (reference sequence). CDR3 in DNA: TGTGCCAGCAGCTTAGTAGGGACAGGGGGTGGCGAGCAGTACTTC. Residues: CASSLVGTGGGEQYF.

DNA for the CDR3: TGCGCCAGCAGCCAGGGACTGGACCCCTACGAGCAGTACTTC. It codes for CASSQGLDPYEQYF. The chain uses TRBV4-1 and TRBJ2-7; possibly TRBD2 for D (6 bases). Germline CDR1 is MGHRA and CDR2 is YSYEKL. The CDR3 spans 14 residues. Trimming removed 3 bases at V and 2 bases at J, with 11 bases between.

This clone appeared once. The J gene is TRBJ2-6, the V gene TRBV2; perhaps TRBD1 as D (5 bases). V gave up 6 bases and J gave up 1 base, with 10 bases separating them. Per germline, CDR1 SNHLY and CDR2 FYNNEI. The CDR3 runs to 15 residues. The CDR3 nucleotides read TGTGCCAGCAGCAGAGACAGTTCTGGGGCCAACGTCCTGACTTTC. Translating it yields CASSRDSSGANVLTF.

The chain uses TRBV7-3 and TRBJ2-2, with 12 bases lining up with TRBD2. The CDR3 is made up of 16 amino acids. Trimming cost V 2 bases and J 3 bases; bases outside gene matches: 1. Germline values: CDR1 SGHTA, CDR2 FQGTGA. This CDR3 reads CASSLGTSGHTGELFF. CDR3 nucleotides: TGTGCCAGCAGCTTAGGGACTAGCGGGCACACCGGGGAGCTGTTTTTT.

This clone was picked up a small number of times. The chain couples TRBV4-1 to TRBJ1-6; the match to TRBD1 covers 8 bases. This CDR3 comprises 14 residues. Trimming cost V 4 bases and J 7 bases; bases outside gene matches: 3. Germline V gene data show CDR1 as MGHRA and CDR2 as YSYEKL. The CDR3 DNA is TGCGCCAGCAGCCCGACAGGGGTGAATTCACCCCTCCACTTT. It translates to CASSPTGVNSPLHF.

The J gene is TRBJ2-5, the V gene TRBV19; weak D call: TRBD1 (5 bases). V shed 0 bases and J shed 7 bases, with 12 bases lying between them. This CDR3 has 14 residues. Germline CDR1 is LNHDA and CDR2 is SQIVND (reference sequence). The chain's CDR3 is CASSIDFRVGTQYF. For the CDR3, the DNA is TGTGCCAGTAGTATAGATTTCAGGGTAGGGACCCAGTACTTC.

The sample holds a few counts of this clone. The V call is TRBV11-2, the J call TRBJ2-2, with TRBD1 identical over 11 bases. Germline V gives CDR1 SGHAT, CDR2 FQNNGV. V was clipped by 6 bases and J by 7 bases; unmatched bases: 7. This CDR3 has 15 amino acids. The DNA of the CDR3 is TGTGCCAGCAGTCGAGGGACAGGGGGTCGCGGGGAGCTGTTTTTT. Protein sequence: CASSRGTGGRGELFF.

The rearrangement links TRBV10-3 to TRBJ1-1; D not resolved. Trimming removed 1 base at V and 3 bases at J, with 21 bases between. The CDR3 is 18 amino acids. CDR1 ENHRY and CDR2 SYGVKD come from the germline V gene. The CDR3 bases are TGTGCCATCAGTGAGTTACTCGGCCACGGAGGTGGGGACACTGAAGCTTTCTTT. It specifies CAISELLGHGGGDTEAFF.

V and J are TRBV2 and TRBJ2-7, with TRBD1 matching over 10 bases. Germline V CDR1 and CDR2: SNHLY, FYNNEI. V gave up 6 bases and J gave up 5 bases; unmatched junction bases: 4. The CDR3 sequence is 13 residues long. CDR3 sequence: CASSQGQGDEQYF. CDR3 in DNA: TGTGCCAGCAGCCAAGGACAGGGGGACGAGCAGTACTTC.

This clone is a singleton in its sample. The chain couples TRBV29-1 to TRBJ1-5; 8 bases fit TRBD1. V lost 7 bases, J lost 4 bases, and 6 bases stayed unmatched. Per germline, CDR1 SQVTM and CDR2 ANQGSEA. The length of the CDR3 is 13 residues. The DNA of the CDR3 is TGCAGCGCAACGACAGGGGTTAATCAGCCCCAGCATTTT. Translating gives CSATTGVNQPQHF.

The chain links TRBV28 to TRBJ2-2, with 10 bases matching TRBD1. CDR1 MDHEN and CDR2 SYDVKM come from the germline V gene. The V and J ends lost 3 bases and 4 bases, in that order; junction bases with no gene match: 2. The CDR3 is 15 residues long. The DNA of the CDR3 is TGTGCCAGCAGTTTGGACAGGGGGATCACCGGGGAGCTGTTTTTT. Translation gives CASSLDRGITGELFF.

The chain uses TRBV5-6 and TRBJ1-3, with a weak D call TRBD1 (6 bases). V shed 0 bases and J shed 4 bases, with 17 bases lying between them. The CDR3 runs 17 residues. The germline V gene encodes CDR1 SGHDT and CDR2 YYEEEE. CDR3 region: CASSLGVLRGSGNTIYF. DNA for the CDR3: TGTGCCAGCAGCTTGGGTGTTCTCAGGGGATCCGGAAACACCATATATTTT.

The rearrangement links TRBV30 to TRBJ1-2; 10 bases are a match to TRBD1. V lost 5 bases and J lost 0; bases outside the gene matches: 6. The CDR3 runs 15 residues. CDR1 and CDR2 from the germline V gene are GTSNPN and SVGIG (reference sequence). CDR3 coding DNA: TGTGCCTGGGGGACAGGGGCCATAGCTAACTATGGCTACACCTTC. Translated, it gives CAWGTGAIANYGYTF.